This T cell receptor beta chain was captured by sequencing in a study of CD8+ T cells in alopecia areata. The study, taken as a whole, reports: With just one nonresponder, it is still uncertain whether baseline CD8+ expansion relates to response.

RNA extraction and reverse transcription yielded cDNA as sequencing template. Here immunoSEQ multiplex PCR was the method, and the copy in TCRdb shows in-frame clones only, minus some. The sample yields approximately 180,000 clones, around 64% seen once. This clone was recorded a few times. No antigen is known for it. CDR1 is LNHDA and CDR2 is SQIVND in the germline V gene (reference sequence). CDR3 length: 13 amino acids. V lost 5 bases, J lost 2 bases, and 4 bases lay in between. Documented treatment: oral pan-JAK inhibitor, 5-10 mg twice daily. The chain links TRBV19 to TRBJ2-6; D gene uncertain. The material was CD4+ T cells sorted from blood, obtained around week 49, from a patient treated with tofacitinib. The receptor comes from a human donor with alopecia areata. The CDR3 protein is CASSSAGANVLTF. The CDR3 DNA reads TGTGCCAGTAGTTCCGCTGGGGCCAACGTCCTGACTTTC. The full variable domain, completed using reference TRBV19 and TRBJ2-6, is DGGITQSPKYLFRKEGQNVTLSCEQNLNHDAMYWYRQDPGQGLRLIYYSQIVNDFQKGDIAEGYSVSREKKESFPLTVTSAQKNPTAFYLCASSSAGANVLTFGAGSRLTVL.